Listed here are 27 T cell receptor beta chains from one sample, sequenced in a study of human T cells and chemical hapten exposure. TCRdb used MiXCR to reprocess the RACE reads, holding one entry per CDR3 protein. The data contain a few hundred thousand distinct CDR3 sequences, roughly 6.3% of them singletons. The time point was: patch test 2, 6 weeks after DPC sensitization. Specified treatment: therapeutic diphenylcyclopropenone sensitization with weekly scalp DPC. The specimen comprised whole blood, sampled in connection with sensitization to the hapten diphenylcyclopropenone (DPC). The receptors shown here come from a woman younger than 30 with alopecia areata. Some clones in this sample may be carry-over from other donors' samples.

This clonotype was observed at least ten times. V and J are TRBV6-2 or TRBV6-3 and TRBJ1-5; 7 bases map to TRBD1. CDR3 length: 13 residues. The germline CDR1 and CDR2 sequences are MNHEY and SVGEGT. Germline trimming cut 5 bases from V and 7 bases from J; bases unmatched to any gene: 5. As DNA, the CDR3 is TGTGCCAGCAGTCCGACAGGGTTGCAGCCCCAGCATTTT. This gives the protein CASSPTGLQPQHF.

This clonotype was found a few times. The chain recombines TRBV9 with TRBJ2-3; 8 bases fit TRBD2. The CDR3 is 16 amino acids. CDR1 SGDLS and CDR2 YYNGEE come from the germline V gene. The ends lost 1 base at V and 2 bases at J; junction bases unmatched: 6. CDR3 loop: CASSVMDSGTTDTQYF. CDR3 nucleotide sequence: TGTGCCAGCAGCGTAATGGATAGCGGGACCACAGATACGCAGTATTTT.

V usage is TRBV7-8 and J usage is TRBJ2-5; D is uncertain. The CDR3 has 16 amino acids. Trimming pared 6 bases from V and 0 bases from J, leaving 17 bases between. Germline V gene data show CDR1 as SGHVS and CDR2 as FQNEAQ. CDR3 in amino acids: CASSAYRVGYQETQYF. DNA of the CDR3: TGTGCCAGCAGTGCCTATCGCGTGGGGTACCAAGAGACCCAGTACTTC.

There are many counts of this clonotype. The genes are TRBV7-2 and TRBJ2-6; D is perhaps TRBD2 (6 bases). Germline values: CDR1 SGHTA, CDR2 FQGNSA. V lost 1 base, J lost 2 bases, and 6 bases lay in between. CDR3 length equals 15 residues. The DNA of the CDR3 is TGTGCCAGCAGCTTAGGGAGGGCTGGGGCCAACGTCCTGACTTTC. Its protein is CASSLGRAGANVLTF.

At least ten counts were recorded for this clonotype. The chain uses TRBV5-5 and TRBJ1-1, with D maybe TRBD1 (6 bases). Trimming stripped 4 bases from V and 1 base from J, with 17 bases between. There are 16 residues in the CDR3. Germline values: CDR1 SGHKS, CDR2 YYEKEE (reference sequence). The CDR3 nucleotides are TGTGCCAGCAGCCTCAGGGGCCCCACCTCGAACACTGAAGCTTTCTTT. Its protein is CASSLRGPTSNTEAFF.

The gene calls are TRBV10-3 and TRBJ1-1; D unclear. V was pared by 1 base and J by 1 base, with 10 bases between. Germline V gene lookup returns CDR1 ENHRY and CDR2 SYGVKD. The length of the CDR3 is 15 residues. The CDR3 coding sequence is TGTGCCATCAGTGAGTATCAGGCCGAGAACACTGAAGCTTTCTTT. This gives the protein CAISEYQAENTEAFF.

This clonotype was observed many times. This chain links TRBV4-1 with TRBJ1-5; 7 bases are shared with TRBD1. The V and J ends lost 2 bases and 2 bases, in that order; junction bases with no gene match: 6. The CDR3 is 16 residues long. The germline gives CDR1 MGHRA, CDR2 YSYEKL. The CDR3 nucleotides read TGCGCCAGCAGCCAACAGGGGCAGGGGGGCAATCAGCCCCAGCATTTT. Translating it yields CASSQQGQGGNQPQHF.

This rearrangement joins TRBV3-1 to TRBJ1-2; D is uncertain. From germline, CDR1 is LGHDT and CDR2 YNNKEL (reference sequence). The V and J ends lost 0 bases and 4 bases respectively, with 15 bases between them. The CDR3 spans 16 residues. The CDR3 nucleotides are TGTGCCAGCAGCCAAGATGAGGCAGGTCGAGTCTATGGCTACACCTTC. Protein product: CASSQDEAGRVYGYTF.

This clonotype was recorded many times. The gene calls are TRBV20-1 and TRBJ1-5, with TRBD1 matching 8 bases. Per germline, CDR1 DFQATT and CDR2 SNEGSKA (reference sequence). The junction had 12 bases not matched to a gene; V was cut back by 4 bases and J by 4 bases. CDR3 size: 16 residues. CDR3 amino acids: CSATGQGRSRNQPQHF. DNA for the CDR3: TGCAGTGCTACAGGACAGGGACGGAGTAGGAATCAGCCCCAGCATTTT.

This chain uses TRBV5-1 with TRBJ2-1; 13 bases map to TRBD2. Per germline, CDR1 SGHRS and CDR2 YFSETQ. The J segment lost 10 bases and the V segment lost 2 bases, leaving 6 bases of the junction unmatched. This CDR3 region has 15 residues. The CDR3 DNA reads as TGCGCCAGCAGCTTCGGGACTAGCGGGGTAGACGAGCAGTTCTTC. Its translation: CASSFGTSGVDEQFF.

The rearrangement uses TRBV11-1 and TRBJ2-6; D remains ambiguous. V was cut by 5 bases and J by 0 bases, with 11 bases left in between. Germline-derived CDR1 and CDR2 are SGHAT and FQDESV (reference sequence). The CDR3 totals 16 residues. The CDR3 bases are TGTGCCAGCAGCCGAAGTGAGAGCTCTGGGGCCAACGTCCTGACTTTC. The encoded protein is CASSRSESSGANVLTF.

This clonotype was detected a few times. The V gene is TRBV6-5, the J gene TRBJ2-2, with unresolved D. The CDR3 has 14 amino acids. From germline, CDR1 is MNHEY and CDR2 SVGAGI. Trimming left V 2 bases short and J 0 bases short, with 4 bases between. The CDR3, as DNA: TGTGCCAGCAGTTACCGATCGAACACCGGGGAGCTGTTTTTT. This translates into CASSYRSNTGELFF.

This clonotype was seen a handful of times. The chain uses TRBV7-2 and TRBJ1-4, with 7 nucleotides matching TRBD1. The CDR3 covers 21 residues. V shed 5 bases, J shed 3 bases, and the junction held 24 bases outside the gene matches. Germline V gene sequence: CDR1 SGHTA, CDR2 FQGNSA. CDR3: CASSKITRRGIPGWANEKLFF. The DNA of the CDR3 is TGTGCCAGCAGCAAAATCACCCGCAGGGGGATCCCGGGATGGGCTAATGAAAAACTGTTTTTT.

This chain uses TRBV7-9 with TRBJ2-1, with D uncertain. V was cut by 2 bases and J by 8 bases, with 10 bases left in between. Germline CDR1 and CDR2: SEHNR and FQNEAQ (reference sequence). The CDR3 runs 13 residues. The CDR3 DNA is TGTGCCAGCAGCTTAAATACCATCGATGAGCAGTTCTTC. Amino acid sequence: CASSLNTIDEQFF.

Many counts were recorded for this clonotype. The chain employs TRBV20-1 and TRBJ1-2; D not certain. The CDR3 contains 14 residues. Per the germline V gene, CDR1 is DFQATT and CDR2 is SNEGSKA (reference sequence). The ends were cut back, 0 bases at V and 0 bases at J, with 8 bases in the middle. The CDR3 protein is CSARERAANYGYTF. DNA for the CDR3: TGCAGTGCTAGAGAACGGGCAGCTAACTATGGCTACACCTTC.

This clonotype was observed a handful of times. The rearrangement uses TRBV6-5 and TRBJ2-2, with D uncertain. This CDR3 contains 16 residues. V shed 5 bases and J shed 4 bases, with 17 bases lying between them. Germline-derived CDR1 and CDR2 are MNHEY and SVGAGI. Here the CDR3 reads CASSQSWASSTGELFF. CDR3 in DNA: TGTGCCAGCAGTCAATCATGGGCTAGTAGCACCGGGGAGCTGTTTTTT.

This clonotype was seen repeatedly, ten times or more. The chain employs TRBV27 and TRBJ1-1; D is possibly TRBD1 (5 bases). Trimming stripped 6 bases from V and 2 bases from J, with 7 bases between. This CDR3 has 12 amino acids. CDR1 and CDR2 (germline): MNHEY, SMNVEV (reference sequence). DNA for the CDR3: TGTGCCAGCAGAGGACACAACACTGAAGCTTTCTTT. This encodes CASRGHNTEAFF.

This clonotype has at least ten counts. The chain uses TRBV10-3 and TRBJ2-6; 7 bases agree with TRBD1. The CDR3 runs 17 residues. Germline V lookup: CDR1 ENHRY, CDR2 SYGVKD. V lost 6 bases to trimming and J lost 0 bases; unmatched junction nucleotides: 8. The CDR3 bases are TGTGCCATCAGGGGGGACAGCCTACTCTCTGGGGCCAACGTCCTGACTTTC. Encoded protein: CAIRGDSLLSGANVLTF.

This chain links TRBV7-8 with TRBJ2-1; D uncertain. V lost 5 bases and J 6 bases, leaving 17 bases between the germline ends. The CDR3 spans 15 residues. Germline loops: CDR1 SGHVS, CDR2 FQNEAQ. The CDR3 DNA follows: TGTGCCAGCAGCCTCGTGAGTCCCCCTACCAATGAGCAGTTCTTC. It specifies CASSLVSPPTNEQFF.

The rearrangement joins TRBV29-1 to TRBJ2-3, with D hard to call. Looked up from germline, CDR1 is SQVTM and CDR2 is ANQGSEA. The CDR3 contains 13 residues. Between the trimmed V and J ends, which lost 3 bases and 7 bases, there was a span of 14 bases. The CDR3 sequence is CSVDERERHTQYF. For the CDR3, the DNA is TGCAGCGTTGACGAAAGGGAAAGGCATACGCAGTATTTT.

At least ten counts were recorded for this clonotype. The chain combines TRBV19 with TRBJ1-3; no definite D call. Looked up from germline, CDR1 is LNHDA and CDR2 is SQIVND (reference sequence). This CDR3 has 17 residues. V was trimmed by 7 bases and J by 0 bases, leaving 19 bases between them. CDR3 sequence: CASTSLRTTPSGNTIYF. The CDR3 nucleotides are TGTGCCAGTACGTCTCTCAGAACCACCCCCTCTGGAAACACCATATATTTT. Using reference TRBV19 and TRBJ1-3 for the parts outside the CDR3, the full variable domain is DGGITQSPKYLFRKEGQNVTLSCEQNLNHDAMYWYRQDPGQGLRLIYYSQIVNDFQKGDIAEGYSVSREKKESFPLTVTSAQKNPTAFYLCASTSLRTTPSGNTIYFGEGSWLTVV.

This clonotype was picked up a small number of times. Mismatch with germline at one junction end may stem from a read error. CDR3 residues: CASRFGGQRYEQYF. The CDR3 DNA is TGTGCCAGCCGCTTTGGGGGCCAACGATACGAGCAGTACTTC. The V and J genes are TRBV5-6 and TRBJ2-7; tentative D call: TRBD1 (6 bases). Germline V lookup: CDR1 SGHDT, CDR2 YYEEEE. The CDR3 has 14 residues.

This chain joins TRBV21-1 and TRBJ1-6. TRBV21-1 is an annotated pseudogene. The CDR3 loop spans 10 amino acids. CDR3 DNA sequence: TGTGCCAGCAGAAAGGGTGCCCTCCACTTT. Its protein is CASRKGALHF.

This clonotype was seen a handful of times. This chain connects TRBV21-1 to TRBJ2-6; the table's D call, TRBD1, was not checked against the DNA. TRBV21-1 is a pseudogene locus. The CDR3 runs 17 residues. CDR3 sequence: CASDGTNLVAGANVLTF. CDR3 bases: TGTGCCAGCGATGGGACAAACTTAGTGGCTGGGGCCAACGTCCTGACTTTC.

The rearrangement uses TRBV5-1 and TRBJ2-2; 8 nucleotides agree with TRBD1. The CDR3 covers 14 residues. Per germline, CDR1 SGHRS and CDR2 YFSETQ. V shed 2 bases and J 7 bases; nucleotides not matched to a gene: 4. The CDR3 bases are TGCGCCAGCAGCTTCGCAGGGGGCAACGGGGAGCTGTTTTTT. It specifies CASSFAGGNGELFF.

Details on this clonotype: With a much larger clone just one base away, this may be a read error. The chain couples TRBV4-1 to TRBJ2-5; 11 nucleotides line up with TRBD2. The CDR3 is made up of 19 amino acids. The germline V gene encodes CDR1 MGHRA and CDR2 YSYEKL. CDR3 protein: CASSQEMVDSGGARENQYF. DNA for the CDR3: TGCGCCAGCAGCCAAGAGATGGTAGATAGCGGGGGGGCCAGAGAGAACCAGTACTTC.

In this sample, this clonotype turned up a few times. V gene TRBV6-6 combines with J gene TRBJ2-7, with 12 bases identical to TRBD1. CDR1 is MNHNY, CDR2 SVGAGI, per germline (reference sequence). This CDR3 is 18 amino acids long. The V gene end was trimmed by 4 bases and the J gene end by 5 bases; junction bases not matched to a gene: 15. The CDR3: CASSSFPGQGAKRNEQYF. The CDR3 region has the DNA TGTGCCAGCAGTTCCTTTCCGGGACAGGGGGCGAAACGGAACGAGCAGTACTTC.